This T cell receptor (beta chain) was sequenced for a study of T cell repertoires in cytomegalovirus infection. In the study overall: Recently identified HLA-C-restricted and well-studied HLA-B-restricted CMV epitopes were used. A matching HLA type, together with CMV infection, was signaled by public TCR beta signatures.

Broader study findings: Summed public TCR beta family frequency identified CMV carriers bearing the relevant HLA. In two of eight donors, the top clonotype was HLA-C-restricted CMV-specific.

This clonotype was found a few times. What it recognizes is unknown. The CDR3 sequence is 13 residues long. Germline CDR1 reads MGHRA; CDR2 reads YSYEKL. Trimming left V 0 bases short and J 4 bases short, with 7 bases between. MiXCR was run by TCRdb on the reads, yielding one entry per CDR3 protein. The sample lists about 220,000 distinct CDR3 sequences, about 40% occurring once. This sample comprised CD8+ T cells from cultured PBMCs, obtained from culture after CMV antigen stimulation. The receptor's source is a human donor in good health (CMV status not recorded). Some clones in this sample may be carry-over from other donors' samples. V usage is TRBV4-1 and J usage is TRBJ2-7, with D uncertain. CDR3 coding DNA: TGCGCCAGCAGCCAAGATCTTCAGTACGAGCAGTACTTC. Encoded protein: CASSQDLQYEQYF.